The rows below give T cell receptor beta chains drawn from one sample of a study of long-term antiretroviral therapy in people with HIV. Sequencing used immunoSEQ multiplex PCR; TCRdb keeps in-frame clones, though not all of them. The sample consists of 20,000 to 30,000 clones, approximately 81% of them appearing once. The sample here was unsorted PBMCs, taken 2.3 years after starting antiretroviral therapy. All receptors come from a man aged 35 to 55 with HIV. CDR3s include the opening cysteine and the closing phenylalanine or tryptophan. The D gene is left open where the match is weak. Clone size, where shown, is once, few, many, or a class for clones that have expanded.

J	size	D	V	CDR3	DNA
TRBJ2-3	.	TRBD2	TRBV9	CASSVDDLAGGRVTDTQYF	TGTGCCAGCAGCGTAGACGATCTAGCGGGGGGGCGGGTCACAGATACGCAGTATTTT
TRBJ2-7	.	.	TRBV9	CASSVDAGTYEQYF	TGTGCCAGCAGCGTAGACGCCGGGACCTACGAGCAGTACTTC
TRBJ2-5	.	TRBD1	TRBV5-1	CASSLGGTGGPVQETQYF	TGCGCCAGCAGCTTGGGCGGGACAGGGGGCCCCGTCCAAGAGACCCAGTACTTC
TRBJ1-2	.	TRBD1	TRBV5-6	CASSGTGPLGYTF	TGTGCCAGCAGCGGGACAGGGCCGCTTGGCTACACCTTC
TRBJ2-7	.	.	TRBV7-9	CASSFGSTYEQYF	TGTGCCAGCAGCTTCGGCAGCACCTACGAGCAGTACTTC
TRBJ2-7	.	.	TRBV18	CASSPQGTSYEQYF	TGTGCCAGCTCCCCCCAGGGGACGTCCTACGAGCAGTACTTC
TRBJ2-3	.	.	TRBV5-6	CATSRGGDTQYF	TGTGCCACTTCCAGGGGGGGAGATACGCAGTATTTT
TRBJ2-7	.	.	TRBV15	CATSRGYEQYF	TGTGCCACCAGCAGAGGTTACGAGCAGTACTTC
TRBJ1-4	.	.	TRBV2	CASRDQGGGEKLFF	TGTGCCAGCAGGGACCAGGGTGGTGGTGAAAAACTGTTTTTT
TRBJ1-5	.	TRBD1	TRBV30	CAFGGDPGGPQHF	TGTGCTTTCGGTGGAGATCCAGGGGGGCCCCAGCATTTT
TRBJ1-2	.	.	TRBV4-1	CASSWTAEDYGYTF	TGCGCCAGCAGCTGGACGGCAGAAGACTATGGCTACACCTTC
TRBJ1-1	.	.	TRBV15	CATKGGANTEAFF	TGTGCCACCAAGGGGGGAGCGAACACTGAAGCTTTCTTT
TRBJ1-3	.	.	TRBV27	CASKAGPSGNTIYF	TGTGCCAGCAAGGCGGGCCCCTCTGGAAACACCATATATTTT
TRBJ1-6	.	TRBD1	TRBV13	CASSSRTGGNSPLHF	TGTGCCAGCAGCTCACGGACAGGGGGCAATTCACCCCTCCACTTT
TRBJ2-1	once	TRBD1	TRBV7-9	CASSSGTGGYNEQFF	TGTGCCAGCAGCTCCGGGACAGGGGGTTACAATGAGCAGTTCTTC
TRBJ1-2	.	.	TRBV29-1	CSVGGQEYGYTF	TGCAGCGTTGGAGGGCAGGAGTATGGCTACACCTTC
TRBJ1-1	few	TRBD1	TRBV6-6	CASSHHRTGLNTEAFF	TGTGCCAGCAGTCACCATCGGACAGGGTTGAACACTGAAGCTTTCTTT
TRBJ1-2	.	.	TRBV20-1	CSASDNYGYTF	TGCAGTGCTAGCGACAACTATGGCTACACCTTC
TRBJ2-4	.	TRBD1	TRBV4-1	CASSQDGDRGENIQYF	TGCGCCAGCAGCCAAGATGGGGACAGGGGCGAAAACATTCAGTACTTC
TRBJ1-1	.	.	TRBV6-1	CASSEGLSTEAFF	TGTGCCAGCAGTGAAGGCCTTAGCACTGAAGCTTTCTTT
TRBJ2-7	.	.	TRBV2	CASSEHSTGLEFEQYF	TGTGCCAGTAGTGAGCACTCGACAGGACTAGAATTTGAGCAGTACTTC
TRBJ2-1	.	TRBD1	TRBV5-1	CASSSGTGVYNEQFF	TGCGCCAGCAGCTCCGGGACAGGAGTATACAATGAGCAGTTCTTC